This T cell receptor beta chain stems from a study of CD8+ T cells in alopecia areata. Study background: Severity was scored as percentage of affected scalp area in treated patients. General study points: Possibly because of HLA-related factors, TCR sharing was less clear across patients than in mice.

Extracted RNA was reverse transcribed into cDNA, the sequencing template. Assay used: immunoSEQ multiplex PCR; TCRdb lists only in-frame clones, some missing. Of fewer than 250,000 clones listed, roughly two fifths are singletons. The CDR3 covers 15 residues. The ends lost 6 bases at V and 0 bases at J; junction bases unmatched: 6. The V gene's germline CDR1 is GTSNPN and CDR2 SVGIG (reference sequence). About this clone: Its antigen is not identified.

Treatment described: oral pan-JAK inhibitor, 5-10 mg twice daily. Peripheral blood and lesional scalp punch biopsies came from alopecia areata patients. The V gene is TRBV30, the J gene TRBJ1-5; 9 bases fit TRBD1. The sequencing used CD4+ T cells sorted from blood, collected at roughly week 30, from a patient treated with tofacitinib. The TCR comes from a human donor with alopecia areata. In DNA, the CDR3 is TGTGCCTGCACAGGACAGGGGATTAGCAATCAGCCCCAGCATTTT. Translated, it gives CACTGQGISNQPQHF.